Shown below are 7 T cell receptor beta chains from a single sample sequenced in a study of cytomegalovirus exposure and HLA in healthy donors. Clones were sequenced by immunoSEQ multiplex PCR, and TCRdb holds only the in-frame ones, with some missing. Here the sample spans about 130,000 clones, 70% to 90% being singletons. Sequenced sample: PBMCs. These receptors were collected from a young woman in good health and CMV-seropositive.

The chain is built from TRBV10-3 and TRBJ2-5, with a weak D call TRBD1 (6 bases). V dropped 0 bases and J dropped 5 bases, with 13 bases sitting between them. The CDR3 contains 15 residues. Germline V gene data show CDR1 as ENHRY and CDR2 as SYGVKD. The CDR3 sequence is CAISESKGHGETQYF. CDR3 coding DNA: TGTGCCATCAGTGAGTCGAAGGGACACGGGGAGACCCAGTACTTC.

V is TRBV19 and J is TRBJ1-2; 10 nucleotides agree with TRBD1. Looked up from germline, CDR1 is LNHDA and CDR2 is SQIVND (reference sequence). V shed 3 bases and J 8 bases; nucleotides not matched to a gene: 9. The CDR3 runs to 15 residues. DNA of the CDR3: TGTGCCAGTAGTATCCGACAGGGGGCGTTTTACGGCTACACCTTC. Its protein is CASSIRQGAFYGYTF.

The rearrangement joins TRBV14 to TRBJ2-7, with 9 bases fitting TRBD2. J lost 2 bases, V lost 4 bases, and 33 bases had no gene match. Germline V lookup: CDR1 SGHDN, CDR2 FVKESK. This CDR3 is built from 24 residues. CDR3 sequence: CASSRYRMGRTKERGLAATYEQYF. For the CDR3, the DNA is TGTGCCAGCAGCCGATACCGAATGGGCAGGACCAAAGAAAGGGGACTAGCAGCAACCTACGAGCAGTACTTC.

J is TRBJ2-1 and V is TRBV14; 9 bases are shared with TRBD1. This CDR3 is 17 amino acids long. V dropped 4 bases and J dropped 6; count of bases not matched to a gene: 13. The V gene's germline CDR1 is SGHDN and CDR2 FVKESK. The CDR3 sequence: CASSPLSGTGYANEQFF. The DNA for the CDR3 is TGTGCCAGCAGCCCCCTAAGCGGGACAGGGTATGCCAATGAGCAGTTCTTC.

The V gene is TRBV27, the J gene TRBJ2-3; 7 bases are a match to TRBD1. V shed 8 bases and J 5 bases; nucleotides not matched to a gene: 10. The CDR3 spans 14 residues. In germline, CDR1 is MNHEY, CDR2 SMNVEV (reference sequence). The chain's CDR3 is CASGLGGPVDTQYF. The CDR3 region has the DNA TGTGCCAGCGGGTTAGGGGGCCCAGTAGATACGCAGTATTTT.

CDR3 protein: CASSEGEGANVLTF. CDR3 DNA sequence: TGTGCCAGCAGTGAGGGAGAAGGGGCCAACGTCCTGACTTTC. V is TRBV6-4 and J is TRBJ2-6, with D possibly being TRBD2 (5 bases). Between the trimmed V and J ends, which lost 3 bases and 4 bases, there was a span of 7 bases. The CDR3 covers 14 residues. The germline V gene has CDR1 MRHNA and CDR2 SNTAGT.

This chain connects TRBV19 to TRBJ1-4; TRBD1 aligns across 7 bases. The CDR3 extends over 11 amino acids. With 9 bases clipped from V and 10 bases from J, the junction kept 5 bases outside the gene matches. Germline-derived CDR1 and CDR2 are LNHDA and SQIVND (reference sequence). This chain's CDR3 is CASGTVGKLFF. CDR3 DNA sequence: TGTGCCAGCGGGACAGTGGGAAAACTGTTTTTT.